What follows are 5 T cell receptor beta chains derived from one specimen sequenced in a study of blood T cell repertoires in COVID-19. Assay used: immunoSEQ multiplex PCR; TCRdb lists only in-frame clones, some missing. The sample has fewer than 700,000 clones; around nine tenths are singletons. Sequenced sample: peripheral blood. These TCRs come from a woman in her 50s with COVID-19, enrolled during active disease.

This chain uses TRBV29-1 with TRBJ2-3, with TRBD2 matching 9 bases. The CDR3 totals 14 residues. CDR1 and CDR2 (germline): SQVTM, ANQGSEA. The CDR3 DNA reads as TGCGAGGGAAGGTCGGGACTAGCCACAGATACGCAGTATTTT. Translation: CEGRSGLATDTQYF.

The CDR3 loop reads CASSQELDAGYNEQFF. In nucleotides, the CDR3 is TGCGCCAGCAGCCAAGAATTGGATGCGGGCTACAATGAGCAGTTCTTC. This chain links TRBV4-1 with TRBJ2-1, with a tentative D call TRBD2 (5 bases). The V gene's germline CDR1 is MGHRA and CDR2 YSYEKL. This CDR3 is built from 16 residues. Trimming removed 0 bases from V and 3 bases from J, with 12 bases in between.

The rearrangement uses TRBV4-2 and TRBJ1-1, with 8 bases aligning to TRBD1. V trimming: 5 bases; J trimming: 4 bases; junction bases outside the gene matches: 6. The CDR3 is made up of 14 amino acids. Germline V CDR1 and CDR2: LGHNA, YNFKEQ. The CDR3: CASSETGVGTEAFF. As DNA, the CDR3 is TGTGCCAGCAGCGAGACAGGGGTTGGCACTGAAGCTTTCTTT.

V is TRBV4-2 and J is TRBJ2-1; TRBD2 matches 10 bases. The CDR3 sequence is 15 residues long. CDR1 LGHNA and CDR2 YNFKEQ come from the germline V gene. Unmatched junction bases numbered 10, after V lost 5 bases and J lost 9 bases. CDR3 protein: CASSAELAGGPEQFF. The CDR3 DNA is TGTGCCAGCAGCGCAGAGTTAGCGGGGGGCCCTGAGCAGTTCTTC.

This clone was seen only once. This chain links TRBV19 with TRBJ2-5; D ambiguous. The germline V gene encodes CDR1 LNHDA and CDR2 SQIVND (reference sequence). Trimming left V 0 bases short and J 0 bases short, with 8 bases between. The CDR3 totals 15 residues. CDR3 residues: CASSIDLEYQETQYF. In DNA, the CDR3 is TGTGCCAGTAGTATAGATCTGGAGTACCAAGAGACCCAGTACTTC. The complete variable domain, with remaining parts taken from reference TRBV19 and TRBJ2-5, reads DGGITQSPKYLFRKEGQNVTLSCEQNLNHDAMYWYRQDPGQGLRLIYYSQIVNDFQKGDIAEGYSVSREKKESFPLTVTSAQKNPTAFYLCASSIDLEYQETQYFGPGTRLLVL.